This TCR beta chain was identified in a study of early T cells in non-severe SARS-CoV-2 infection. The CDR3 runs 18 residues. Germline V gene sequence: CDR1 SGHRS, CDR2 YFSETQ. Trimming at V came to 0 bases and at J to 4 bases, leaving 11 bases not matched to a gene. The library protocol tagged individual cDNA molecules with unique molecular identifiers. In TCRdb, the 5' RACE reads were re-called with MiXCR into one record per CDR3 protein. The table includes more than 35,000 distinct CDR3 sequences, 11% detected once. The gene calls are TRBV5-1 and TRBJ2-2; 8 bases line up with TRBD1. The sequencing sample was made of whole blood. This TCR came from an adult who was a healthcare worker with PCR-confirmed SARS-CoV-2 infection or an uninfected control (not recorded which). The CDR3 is CASSLVFRRQGPTGELFF. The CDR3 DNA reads TGCGCCAGCAGCTTGGTTTTTAGGCGACAGGGGCCCACCGGGGAGCTGTTTTTT.